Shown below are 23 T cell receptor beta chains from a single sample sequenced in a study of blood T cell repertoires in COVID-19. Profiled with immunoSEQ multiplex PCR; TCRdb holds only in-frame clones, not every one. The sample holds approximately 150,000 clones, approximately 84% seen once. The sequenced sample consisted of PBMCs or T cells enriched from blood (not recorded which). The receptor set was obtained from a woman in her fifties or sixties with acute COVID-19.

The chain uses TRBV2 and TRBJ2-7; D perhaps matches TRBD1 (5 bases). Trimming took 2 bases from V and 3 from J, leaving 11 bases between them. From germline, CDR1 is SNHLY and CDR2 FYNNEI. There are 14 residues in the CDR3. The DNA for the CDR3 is TGTGCCAGCAGTGAACAGGGCTCAGGCTACGAGCAGTACTTC. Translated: CASSEQGSGYEQYF.

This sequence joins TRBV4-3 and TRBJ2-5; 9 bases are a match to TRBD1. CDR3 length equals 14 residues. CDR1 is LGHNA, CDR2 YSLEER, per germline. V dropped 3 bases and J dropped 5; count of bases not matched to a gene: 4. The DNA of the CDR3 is TGCGCCAGCAGCCACGGACAGGGGAGGGAGACCCAGTACTTC. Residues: CASSHGQGRETQYF.

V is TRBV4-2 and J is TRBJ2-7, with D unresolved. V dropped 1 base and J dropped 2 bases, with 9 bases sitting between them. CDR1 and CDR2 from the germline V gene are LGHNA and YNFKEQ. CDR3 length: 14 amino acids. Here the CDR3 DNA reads TGTGCCAGCAGCCAAGTTGGGCCTCCCTACGAGCAGTACTTC. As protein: CASSQVGPPYEQYF.

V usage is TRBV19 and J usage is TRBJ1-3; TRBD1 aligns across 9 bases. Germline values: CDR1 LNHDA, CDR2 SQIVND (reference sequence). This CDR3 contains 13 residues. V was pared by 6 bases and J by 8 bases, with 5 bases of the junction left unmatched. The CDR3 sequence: CASSTGGADTIYF. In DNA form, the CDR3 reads TGTGCCAGTAGCACAGGGGGCGCAGACACCATATATTTT.

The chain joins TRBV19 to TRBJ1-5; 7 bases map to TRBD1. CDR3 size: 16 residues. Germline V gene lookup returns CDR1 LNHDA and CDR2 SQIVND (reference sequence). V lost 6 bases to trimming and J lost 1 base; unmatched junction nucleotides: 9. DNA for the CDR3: TGTGCCAGTAGGACAACAGGGGTAGGGAGCAATCAGCCCCAGCATTTT. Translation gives CASRTTGVGSNQPQHF.

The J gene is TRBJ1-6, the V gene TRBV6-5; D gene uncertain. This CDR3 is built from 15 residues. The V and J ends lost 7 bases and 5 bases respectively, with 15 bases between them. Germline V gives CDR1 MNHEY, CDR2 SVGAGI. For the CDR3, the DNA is TGTGCCAGCACCCAAAGGCCGCGGCATAATTCACCCCTCCACTTT. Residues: CASTQRPRHNSPLHF.

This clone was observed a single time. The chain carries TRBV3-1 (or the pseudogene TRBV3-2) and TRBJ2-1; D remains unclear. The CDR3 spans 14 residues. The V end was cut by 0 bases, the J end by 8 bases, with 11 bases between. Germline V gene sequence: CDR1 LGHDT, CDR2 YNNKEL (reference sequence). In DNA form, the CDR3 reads TGTGCCAGCAGCCAAGACACTACCAGCGATGAGCAGTTCTTC. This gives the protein CASSQDTTSDEQFF.

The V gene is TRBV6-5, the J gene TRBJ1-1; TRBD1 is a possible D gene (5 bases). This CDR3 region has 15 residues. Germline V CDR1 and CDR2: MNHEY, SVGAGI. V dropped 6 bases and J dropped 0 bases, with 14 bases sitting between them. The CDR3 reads CASREPGLMNTEAFF. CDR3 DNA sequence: TGTGCCAGCAGGGAGCCAGGGTTAATGAACACTGAAGCTTTCTTT.

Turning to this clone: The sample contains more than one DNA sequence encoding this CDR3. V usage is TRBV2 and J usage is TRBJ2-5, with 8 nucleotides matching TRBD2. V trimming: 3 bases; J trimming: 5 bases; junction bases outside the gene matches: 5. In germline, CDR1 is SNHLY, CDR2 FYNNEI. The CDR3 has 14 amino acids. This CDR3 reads CASSEWLAGETQYF. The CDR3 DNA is TGTGCCAGCAGTGAGTGGCTAGCGGGCGAGACCCAGTACTTC.

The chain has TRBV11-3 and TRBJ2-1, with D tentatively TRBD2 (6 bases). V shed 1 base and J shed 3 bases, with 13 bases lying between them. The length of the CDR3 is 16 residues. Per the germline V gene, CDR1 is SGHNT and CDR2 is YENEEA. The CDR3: CASSLVPPGDYNEQFF. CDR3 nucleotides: TGTGCCAGCAGCTTAGTCCCTCCGGGAGACTACAATGAGCAGTTCTTC.

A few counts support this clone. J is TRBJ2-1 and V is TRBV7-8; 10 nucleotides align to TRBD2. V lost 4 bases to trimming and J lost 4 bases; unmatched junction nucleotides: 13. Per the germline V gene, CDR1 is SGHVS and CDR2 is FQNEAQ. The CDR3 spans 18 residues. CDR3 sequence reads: CASSSYSSRTSGYNEQFF. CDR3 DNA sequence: TGTGCCAGCAGCTCTTACTCCTCCCGGACTAGCGGTTACAATGAGCAGTTCTTC.

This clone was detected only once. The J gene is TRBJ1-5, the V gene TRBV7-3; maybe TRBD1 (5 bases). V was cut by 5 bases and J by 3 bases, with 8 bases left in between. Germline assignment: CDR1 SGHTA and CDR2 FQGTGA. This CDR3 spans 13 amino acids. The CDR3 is CASSPGDNQPQHF. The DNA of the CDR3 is TGTGCCAGCAGCCCGGGGGACAATCAGCCCCAGCATTTT.

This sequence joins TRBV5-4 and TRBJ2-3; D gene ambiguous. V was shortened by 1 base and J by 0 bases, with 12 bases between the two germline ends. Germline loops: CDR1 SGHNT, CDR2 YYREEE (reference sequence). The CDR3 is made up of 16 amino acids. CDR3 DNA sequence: TGTGCCAGCAGCTTGCGGTCGATACCTAGCACAGATACGCAGTATTTT. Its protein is CASSLRSIPSTDTQYF.

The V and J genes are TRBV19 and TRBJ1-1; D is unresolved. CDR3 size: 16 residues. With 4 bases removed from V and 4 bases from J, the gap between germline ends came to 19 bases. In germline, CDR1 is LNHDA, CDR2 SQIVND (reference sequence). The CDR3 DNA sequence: TGTGCCAGTAGTAGGCGGGCCTCTCCCGGGAGCACTGAAGCTTTCTTT. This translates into CASSRRASPGSTEAFF.

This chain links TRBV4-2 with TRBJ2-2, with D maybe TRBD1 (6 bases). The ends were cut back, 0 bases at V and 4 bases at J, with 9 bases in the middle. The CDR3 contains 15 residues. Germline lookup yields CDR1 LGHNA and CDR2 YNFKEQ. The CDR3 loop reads CASSQEPGATGELFF. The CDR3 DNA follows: TGTGCCAGCAGCCAAGAACCAGGGGCCACCGGGGAGCTGTTTTTT.

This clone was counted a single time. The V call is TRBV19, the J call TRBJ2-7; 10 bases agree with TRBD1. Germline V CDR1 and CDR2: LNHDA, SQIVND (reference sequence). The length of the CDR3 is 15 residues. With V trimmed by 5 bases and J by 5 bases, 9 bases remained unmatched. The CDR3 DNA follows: TGTGCCAGTAGTGGCCGGGACAGGGGATCCAACGAGCAGTACTTC. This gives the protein CASSGRDRGSNEQYF.

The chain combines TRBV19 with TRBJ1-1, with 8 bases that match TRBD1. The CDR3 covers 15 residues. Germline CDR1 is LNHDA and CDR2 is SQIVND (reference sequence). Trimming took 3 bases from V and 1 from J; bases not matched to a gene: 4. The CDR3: CASSIPDRGNTEAFF. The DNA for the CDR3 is TGTGCCAGTAGTATCCCAGACAGGGGGAACACTGAAGCTTTCTTT.

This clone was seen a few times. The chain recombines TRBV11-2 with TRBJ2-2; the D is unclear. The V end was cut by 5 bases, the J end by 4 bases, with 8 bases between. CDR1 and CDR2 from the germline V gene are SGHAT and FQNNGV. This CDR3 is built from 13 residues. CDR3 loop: CASSPQVTGELFF. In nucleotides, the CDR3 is TGTGCCAGCAGCCCCCAGGTCACCGGGGAGCTGTTTTTT.

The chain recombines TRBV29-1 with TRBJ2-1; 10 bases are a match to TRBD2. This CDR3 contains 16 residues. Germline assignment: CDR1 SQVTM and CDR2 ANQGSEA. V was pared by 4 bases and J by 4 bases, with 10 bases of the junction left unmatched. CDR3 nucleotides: TGCAGCGTTGTTTCCCCTAGCGGGAGATCGTACAATGAGCAGTTCTTC. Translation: CSVVSPSGRSYNEQFF.

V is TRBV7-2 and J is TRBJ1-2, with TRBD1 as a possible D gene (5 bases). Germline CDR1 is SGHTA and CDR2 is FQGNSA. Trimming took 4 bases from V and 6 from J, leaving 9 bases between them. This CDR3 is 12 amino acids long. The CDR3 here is CASSSFRDGYTF. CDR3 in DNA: TGTGCCAGCAGCTCATTCAGGGATGGCTACACCTTC.

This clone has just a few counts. The DNA for the CDR3 is TGCAGCGTTGAGGGGACACTAAAGGGCTCTGGAAACACCATATATTTT. This gives the protein CSVEGTLKGSGNTIYF. The rearrangement joins TRBV29-1 to TRBJ1-3, with a tentative D call TRBD1 (6 bases). V lost 3 bases and J lost 0, with 15 bases in between. This CDR3 region has 16 residues. Per germline, CDR1 SQVTM and CDR2 ANQGSEA.

The CDR3 loop is CASSRGQGRFGYTF. CDR3 coding DNA: TGTGCCAGCAGCCGAGGACAGGGACGGTTCGGCTACACCTTC. The V gene is TRBV14, the J gene TRBJ1-2; TRBD1 aligns across 8 bases. Germline V gene data show CDR1 as SGHDN and CDR2 as FVKESK. CDR3 length: 14 residues. V dropped 4 bases and J dropped 8; count of bases not matched to a gene: 9. The full variable domain, completed using reference TRBV14 and TRBJ1-2, is EAGVTQFPSHSVIEKGQTVTLRCDPISGHDNLYWYRRVMGKEIKFLLHFVKESKQDESGMPNNRFLAERTGGTYSTLKVQPAELEDSGVYFCASSRGQGRFGYTFGSGTRLTVV.

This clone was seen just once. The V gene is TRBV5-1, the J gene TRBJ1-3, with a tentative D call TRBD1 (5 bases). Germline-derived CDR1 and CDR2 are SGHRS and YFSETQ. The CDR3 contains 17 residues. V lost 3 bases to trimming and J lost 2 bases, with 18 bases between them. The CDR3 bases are TGCGCCAGCAGCTCCTCCCTCGGCGGGGCCCCTGGAAACACCATATATTTT. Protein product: CASSSSLGGAPGNTIYF. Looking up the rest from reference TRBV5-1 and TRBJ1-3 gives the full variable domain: KAGVTQTPRYLIKTRGQQVTLSCSPISGHRSVSWYQQTPGQGLQFLFEYFSETQRNKGNFPGRFSGRQFSNSRSEMNVSTLELGDSALYLCASSSSLGGAPGNTIYFGEGSWLTVV.